A selection of T cell receptor beta chains follows, all from one sample in a study of a mutant IDH1 vaccine in newly diagnosed glioma. For these TCRs, the target antigens are not known. TCRdb's table, derived via immunoSEQ multiplex PCR, lists solely in-frame clones and lacks some. The sample yields 65,000 to 85,000 clones, approximately 86% seen once. The sequencing used PBMCs, collected from a glioma patient whose treatment included an IDH1 peptide vaccine. The receptors here all came from a man younger than 40 with glioma. Both conserved end residues are part of each CDR3. Fields, in order: J gene, D gene, clone size, V gene, CDR3 DNA, CDR3 protein. D genes are given only for firm matches. Not all rows give a size; the values are once, few, many and, for expanded clones, a class.

TRBJ2-2,-,-,TRBV9,TGTGCCAGCAGCCCGGTCGGCAGTCTGAACACCGGGGAGCTGTTTTTT,CASSPVGSLNTGELFF
TRBJ1-1,TRBD1,once,TRBV29-1,TGCAGCGTTGAACCGGGACAGGGATTAGGCACTGAAGCTTTCTTT,CSVEPGQGLGTEAFF
TRBJ2-7,TRBD1,-,TRBV30,TGTGCCTGCACCGGGACAGGGACTTACGAGCAGTACTTC,CACTGTGTYEQYF
TRBJ2-7,-,-,TRBV6-5,TGTGCCAGCAGTTACGACCGGGAGACCTACGAGCAGTACTTC,CASSYDRETYEQYF
TRBJ2-6,TRBD1,-,TRBV19,TGTGCCAGTAGTCCCTCACAGGGGGCAAGTGGGGCCAACGTCCTGACTTTC,CASSPSQGASGANVLTF
TRBJ2-6,-,-,TRBV19,TGTGCCAGTAGTATGGGGGTAGGATTTGGGGCCAACGTCCTGACTTTC,CASSMGVGFGANVLTF
TRBJ2-5,TRBD2,-,TRBV7-6,TGTGCCAGCAGCTTACCCCGAGCTAGCGGGGAAGAGACCCAGTACTTC,CASSLPRASGEETQYF
TRBJ2-1,TRBD1,-,TRBV28,TGTGCCAGCAGGAGGACAGGGTTCTCCTACAATGAGCAGTTCTTC,CASRRTGFSYNEQFF
TRBJ2-7,TRBD2,-,TRBV13,TGTGCCAGCAGCTTAGTCGGGAGGGCCGCCTACGAGCAGTACTTC,CASSLVGRAAYEQYF
TRBJ1-1,TRBD1,few,TRBV6-5,TGTGCCAGCCAGTCGACAGGGTTGAACACTGAAGCTTTCTTT,CASQSTGLNTEAFF
TRBJ1-6,-,-,TRBV6-4,TGTCCCCAACGTACCTCCTATAATTCACCCCTCCACTTT,CPQRTSYNSPLHF